These T cell receptor beta chains were read from a single sample in a study of control samples from healthy donors and cancer patients. The data were produced by immunoSEQ multiplex PCR, yet TCRdb's version contains in-frame clones alone and is incomplete. Here the sample spans approximately 160,000 clones, approximately 94% being singletons. The specimen sequenced was blood. The receptor source for this set is a woman aged 18 to 35 in good health. Each CDR3 is given with its conserved first and last residue. Each record gives: D gene, J gene, V gene, clone size, CDR3 DNA, CDR3 protein. The D gene is left open where the match is weak. Size is omitted from some rows. Given values are once, few, many or a class for expanded clones.

D gene: -; J gene: TRBJ2-5; V gene: TRBV11-3; clone size: -; CDR3 DNA: TGTGCCAGCAGCGTAGAGGGCTTACAAGAGACCCAGTACTTC; CDR3 protein: CASSVEGLQETQYF
D gene: -; J gene: TRBJ1-5; V gene: TRBV19; clone size: -; CDR3 DNA: TGTGCCAGCCGGGGGGACACCTCAATTTATCAGCCCCAGCATTTT; CDR3 protein: CASRGDTSIYQPQHF
D gene: -; J gene: TRBJ1-1; V gene: TRBV27; clone size: -; CDR3 DNA: TGTGCCAGCAGTTCTAACAGGATAGACACTGAAGCTTTCTTT; CDR3 protein: CASSSNRIDTEAFF
D gene: TRBD1; J gene: TRBJ1-2; V gene: TRBV6-5; clone size: -; CDR3 DNA: TGTGCCAGCAGCAGGGACAGCCGCTATGGCTACACCTTC; CDR3 protein: CASSRDSRYGYTF
D gene: -; J gene: TRBJ1-2; V gene: TRBV28; clone size: -; CDR3 DNA: TGTGCCAGCCGGGCCAGTCTTATATTCTATGGCTACACCTTC; CDR3 protein: CASRASLIFYGYTF
D gene: -; J gene: TRBJ1-6; V gene: TRBV5-1; clone size: -; CDR3 DNA: TGCGCCAGCAGCTTTAGGCAGGATAATTCACCCCTCCACTTT; CDR3 protein: CASSFRQDNSPLHF
D gene: -; J gene: TRBJ1-6; V gene: TRBV7-2; clone size: -; CDR3 DNA: TGTGCCAGCAGCTTTCCACAGGTTCCACCCCTCCACTTT; CDR3 protein: CASSFPQVPPLHF
D gene: -; J gene: TRBJ1-1; V gene: TRBV21-1; clone size: -; CDR3 DNA: TGTGCCAGCATCCCCCGCAGAAGGAACACTGAAGCTTTCTTT; CDR3 protein: CASIPRRRNTEAFF
D gene: TRBD2; J gene: TRBJ2-5; V gene: TRBV28; clone size: -; CDR3 DNA: TGTGCCGCCGAGGCAGCGGGAGGTCCCTACCAAGAGACCCAGTACTTC; CDR3 protein: CAAEAAGGPYQETQYF
D gene: -; J gene: TRBJ1-5; V gene: TRBV15; clone size: once; CDR3 DNA: TGTGCCACCAGCCGAGGGGGAGGACAGTATAGCAATCAGCCCCAGCATTTT; CDR3 protein: CATSRGGGQYSNQPQHF
D gene: -; J gene: TRBJ1-4; V gene: TRBV28; clone size: -; CDR3 DNA: TGTGCCAGCAGCATGGACTTAAATGAAAAACTGTTTTTT; CDR3 protein: CASSMDLNEKLFF
D gene: -; J gene: TRBJ2-2; V gene: TRBV6-2/TRBV6-3; clone size: -; CDR3 DNA: TGTGCCAGCAGCCCTAGGGGGGACAGCAACACCGGGGAGCTGTTTTTT; CDR3 protein: CASSPRGDSNTGELFF
D gene: -; J gene: TRBJ1-5; V gene: TRBV28; clone size: -; CDR3 DNA: TGTGCCAGCAGTTTATGGAGGACAGCCTCCAATCAGCCCCAGCATTTT; CDR3 protein: CASSLWRTASNQPQHF
D gene: TRBD1; J gene: TRBJ1-1; V gene: TRBV6-6; clone size: -; CDR3 DNA: TGTGCCAGCACCTTTGGGGACAGTGAAGCTTTCTTT; CDR3 protein: CASTFGDSEAFF
D gene: TRBD2; J gene: TRBJ2-7; V gene: TRBV7-2; clone size: -; CDR3 DNA: TGTGCCAGCAGCTCAGGACTAGCGGGAGGGTTCTACGAGCAGTACTTC; CDR3 protein: CASSSGLAGGFYEQYF
D gene: TRBD1; J gene: TRBJ1-2; V gene: TRBV29-1; clone size: -; CDR3 DNA: TGCAGCGTTGAGGGGACAGGGAAGGGATATGGCTACACCTTC; CDR3 protein: CSVEGTGKGYGYTF
D gene: -; J gene: TRBJ1-2; V gene: TRBV2; clone size: -; CDR3 DNA: TGTGCCAGCAGTGCGTACACTCGGACGGTCTATGGCTACACCTTC; CDR3 protein: CASSAYTRTVYGYTF
D gene: -; J gene: TRBJ2-7; V gene: TRBV11-1; clone size: -; CDR3 DNA: TGTGCCAGCAGCCCTAGGGCCCACGAGCAGTACTTC; CDR3 protein: CASSPRAHEQYF
D gene: -; J gene: TRBJ2-1; V gene: TRBV11-1; clone size: -; CDR3 DNA: TGTGCCAGCAGCTTTCCCAGGTCCTACAATGAGCAGTTCTTC; CDR3 protein: CASSFPRSYNEQFF
D gene: -; J gene: TRBJ2-7; V gene: TRBV21-1; clone size: -; CDR3 DNA: TGTGCCAGCAGCAAAGATGGCAGCGTAGAAGAGCAGTACTTC; CDR3 protein: CASSKDGSVEEQYF
D gene: TRBD1; J gene: TRBJ2-1; V gene: TRBV7-9; clone size: -; CDR3 DNA: TGTGCCAGCAGCCTCGGGACAGGTCATGAGGAGCAGTTCTTC; CDR3 protein: CASSLGTGHEEQFF
D gene: TRBD2; J gene: TRBJ2-5; V gene: TRBV7-7; clone size: once; CDR3 DNA: TGTGCTAGCAGCGCCCAACTAGCGGGGCCAGCAGAGACCCAGTACTTC; CDR3 protein: CASSAQLAGPAETQYF
D gene: TRBD1; J gene: TRBJ1-2; V gene: TRBV18; clone size: -; CDR3 DNA: TGTGCCAGCTCACCGGACAGGGACTATGGCTACACCTTC; CDR3 protein: CASSPDRDYGYTF
D gene: -; J gene: TRBJ1-3; V gene: TRBV19; clone size: -; CDR3 DNA: TGTGCCAGTAGGGCGGGGTCTGGAAACACCATATATTTT; CDR3 protein: CASRAGSGNTIYF
D gene: TRBD2; J gene: TRBJ2-5; V gene: TRBV6-5; clone size: once; CDR3 DNA: TGTGCCAGCAGTTTCGGGGGGGAGACCCAGTACTTC; CDR3 protein: CASSFGGETQYF
D gene: -; J gene: TRBJ1-2; V gene: TRBV7-2; clone size: -; CDR3 DNA: TGTGCCAGCAGCTTAGCGCCGGCGACGAAAGGACTGTCTGGCTACACCTTC; CDR3 protein: CASSLAPATKGLSGYTF
D gene: -; J gene: TRBJ2-5; V gene: TRBV5-4; clone size: -; CDR3 DNA: TGTGCCAGCAGCTTGGAGGAGGGGTCGGCGACCCAGTACTTC; CDR3 protein: CASSLEEGSATQYF
D gene: -; J gene: TRBJ2-2; V gene: TRBV15; clone size: -; CDR3 DNA: TGTGCCACCAGCAGAGATAATTCGGCTAGCGAGATTTACGGGGAGCTGTTTTTT; CDR3 protein: CATSRDNSASEIYGELFF
D gene: -; J gene: TRBJ1-1; V gene: TRBV15; clone size: -; CDR3 DNA: TGTGCCACCAGCAGAGATGCCAGAAACACTGAAGCTTTCTTT; CDR3 protein: CATSRDARNTEAFF
D gene: -; J gene: TRBJ2-5; V gene: TRBV10-3; clone size: -; CDR3 DNA: TGTGCCATCAGTGAGGGACTTCAAGAGACCCAGTACTTC; CDR3 protein: CAISEGLQETQYF
D gene: -; J gene: TRBJ1-1; V gene: TRBV5-1; clone size: -; CDR3 DNA: TGCGCCAGCAGCTTGGCCTTCGGTTCTGAAGCTTTCTTT; CDR3 protein: CASSLAFGSEAFF
D gene: -; J gene: TRBJ1-4; V gene: TRBV18; clone size: -; CDR3 DNA: TGTGCCAGCTCACCCACCTACTCAACTAATGAAAAACTGTTTTTT; CDR3 protein: CASSPTYSTNEKLFF
D gene: -; J gene: TRBJ1-5; V gene: TRBV28; clone size: -; CDR3 DNA: TGTGCCAGCAGTACGAACACCTATCAGCCCCAGCATTTT; CDR3 protein: CASSTNTYQPQHF
D gene: TRBD2; J gene: TRBJ2-7; V gene: TRBV5-1; clone size: -; CDR3 DNA: TGCGCCAGCAGCTTGTTAGCGGGAGAATGGTACGAGCAGTACTTC; CDR3 protein: CASSLLAGEWYEQYF
D gene: -; J gene: TRBJ2-1; V gene: TRBV18; clone size: -; CDR3 DNA: TGTGCCAGCTCAGGGACCACGGATTACAATGAGCAGTTCTTC; CDR3 protein: CASSGTTDYNEQFF
D gene: TRBD2; J gene: TRBJ2-7; V gene: TRBV5-6; clone size: -; CDR3 DNA: TGTGCCAGCAGCCAACCGACTAGCGGGTACTCCTACGAGCAGTACTTC; CDR3 protein: CASSQPTSGYSYEQYF
D gene: -; J gene: TRBJ2-7; V gene: TRBV6-5; clone size: -; CDR3 DNA: TGTGCCAGCAGTACACCGGGACGGGGGATATACGAGCAGTACTTC; CDR3 protein: CASSTPGRGIYEQYF
D gene: TRBD1; J gene: TRBJ1-1; V gene: TRBV9; clone size: -; CDR3 DNA: TGTGCCAGCAGGACAGGGGGCGCGGGGAACACTGAAGCTTTCTTT; CDR3 protein: CASRTGGAGNTEAFF
D gene: -; J gene: TRBJ1-2; V gene: TRBV7-3; clone size: -; CDR3 DNA: TGTGCCAGCAGCTTAACCGGGACACCCGCTAACTATGGCTACACCTTC; CDR3 protein: CASSLTGTPANYGYTF